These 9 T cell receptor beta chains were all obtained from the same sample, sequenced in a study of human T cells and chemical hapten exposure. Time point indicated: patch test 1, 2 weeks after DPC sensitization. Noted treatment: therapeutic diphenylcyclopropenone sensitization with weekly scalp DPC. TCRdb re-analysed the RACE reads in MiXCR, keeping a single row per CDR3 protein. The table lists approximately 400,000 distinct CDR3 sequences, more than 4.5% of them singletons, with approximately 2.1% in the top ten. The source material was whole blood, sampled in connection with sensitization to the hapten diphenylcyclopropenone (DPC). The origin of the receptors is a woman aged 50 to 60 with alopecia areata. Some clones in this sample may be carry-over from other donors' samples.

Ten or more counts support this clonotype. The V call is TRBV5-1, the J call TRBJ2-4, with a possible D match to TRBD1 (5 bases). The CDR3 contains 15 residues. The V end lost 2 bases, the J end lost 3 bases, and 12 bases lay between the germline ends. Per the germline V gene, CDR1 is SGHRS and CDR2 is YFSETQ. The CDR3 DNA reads TGCGCCAGCAGCTTCGACAGTTACGACAAAAACATTCAGTACTTC. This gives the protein CASSFDSYDKNIQYF.

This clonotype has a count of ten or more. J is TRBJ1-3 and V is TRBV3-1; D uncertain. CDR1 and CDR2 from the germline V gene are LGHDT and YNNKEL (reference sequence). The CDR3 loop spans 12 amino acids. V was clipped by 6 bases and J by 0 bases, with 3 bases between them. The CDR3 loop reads CASRDSGNTIYF. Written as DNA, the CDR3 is TGTGCCAGCAGAGACTCTGGAAACACCATATATTTT.

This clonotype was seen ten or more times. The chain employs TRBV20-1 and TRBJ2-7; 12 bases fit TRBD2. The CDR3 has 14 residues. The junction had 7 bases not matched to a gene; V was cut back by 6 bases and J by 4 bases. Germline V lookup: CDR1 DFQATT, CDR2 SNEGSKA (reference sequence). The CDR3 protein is CSALRTSGTYEQYF. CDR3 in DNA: TGCAGTGCCTTACGGACTAGCGGGACGTACGAGCAGTACTTC.

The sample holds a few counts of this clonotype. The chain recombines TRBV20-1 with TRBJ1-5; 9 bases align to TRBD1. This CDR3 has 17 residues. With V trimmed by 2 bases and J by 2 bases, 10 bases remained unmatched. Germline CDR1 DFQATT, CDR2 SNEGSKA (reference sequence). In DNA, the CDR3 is TGCAGTGCTAGAAAAACCACAGGGGGCTTCGGCAATCAGCCCCAGCATTTT. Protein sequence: CSARKTTGGFGNQPQHF.

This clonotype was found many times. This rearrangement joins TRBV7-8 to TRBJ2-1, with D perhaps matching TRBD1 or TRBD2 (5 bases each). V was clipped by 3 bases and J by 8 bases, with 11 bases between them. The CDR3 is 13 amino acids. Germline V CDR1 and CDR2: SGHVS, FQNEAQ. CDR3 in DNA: TGTGCCAGCAGCTTCGGGACCGCCCATGAGCAGTTCTTC. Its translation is CASSFGTAHEQFF.

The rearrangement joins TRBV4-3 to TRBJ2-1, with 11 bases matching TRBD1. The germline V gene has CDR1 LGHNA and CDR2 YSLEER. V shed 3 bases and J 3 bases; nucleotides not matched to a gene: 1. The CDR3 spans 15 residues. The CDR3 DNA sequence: TGCGCCAGCAGCCAGGGACAGGGGGTCTACAATGAGCAGTTCTTC. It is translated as CASSQGQGVYNEQFF.

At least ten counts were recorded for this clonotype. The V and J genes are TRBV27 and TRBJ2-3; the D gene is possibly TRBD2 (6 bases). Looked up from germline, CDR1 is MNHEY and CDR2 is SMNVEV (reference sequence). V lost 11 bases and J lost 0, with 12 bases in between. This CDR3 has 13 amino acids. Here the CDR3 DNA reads TGTGCCTGCCGGGAGATAAGCACAGATACGCAGTATTTT. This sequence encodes CACREISTDTQYF.

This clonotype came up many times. As DNA, the CDR3 is TGTGCCAGCAGTTTATCGAGTTCGTTTCGGGGATCTAACGGCTACACCTTC. It translates to CASSLSSSFRGSNGYTF. This rearrangement joins TRBV28 to TRBJ1-2; D is unclear. In germline, CDR1 is MDHEN, CDR2 SYDVKM. V gave up 1 base and J gave up 8 bases, with 23 bases separating them. This CDR3 has 17 residues.

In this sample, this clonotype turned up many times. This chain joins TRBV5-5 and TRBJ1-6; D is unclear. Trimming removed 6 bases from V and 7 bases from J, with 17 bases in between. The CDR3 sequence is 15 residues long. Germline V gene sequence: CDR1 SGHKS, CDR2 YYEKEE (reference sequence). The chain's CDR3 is CASTSVPAGNSPLHF. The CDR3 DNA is TGTGCCAGCACCTCGGTGCCGGCAGGCAATTCACCCCTCCACTTT. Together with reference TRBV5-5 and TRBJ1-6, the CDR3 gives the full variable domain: DAGVTQSPTHLIKTRGQQVTLRCSPISGHKSVSWYQQVLGQGPQFIFQYYEKEERGRGNFPDRFSARQFPNYSSELNVNALLLGDSALYLCASTSVPAGNSPLHFGNGTRLTVT.